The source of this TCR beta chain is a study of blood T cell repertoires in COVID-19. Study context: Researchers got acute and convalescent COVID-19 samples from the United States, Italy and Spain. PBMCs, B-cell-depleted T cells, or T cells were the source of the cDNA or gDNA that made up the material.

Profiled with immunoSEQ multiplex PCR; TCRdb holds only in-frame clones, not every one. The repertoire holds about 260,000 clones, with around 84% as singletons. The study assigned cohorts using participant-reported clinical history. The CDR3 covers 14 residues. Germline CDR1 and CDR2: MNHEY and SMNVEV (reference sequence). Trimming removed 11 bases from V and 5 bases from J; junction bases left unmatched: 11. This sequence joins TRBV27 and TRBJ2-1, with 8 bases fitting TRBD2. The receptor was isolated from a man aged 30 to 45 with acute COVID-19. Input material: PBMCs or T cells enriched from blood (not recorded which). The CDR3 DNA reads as TGTGCCGCCATCGGGGGGACTAGAAACAATGAGCAGTTCTTC. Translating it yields CAAIGGTRNNEQFF.